This T cell receptor beta chain was identified in a study of blood T cell repertoires in COVID-19. This clone was picked up one time. Cohort 3 recovery required two negative PCRs, clearance, or symptom resolution. The CDR3 has 11 residues. V lost 7 bases to trimming and J lost 4 bases, with 8 bases between them. Germline V gene data show CDR1 as DFQATT and CDR2 as SNEGSKA (reference sequence). The protocol was immunoSEQ multiplex PCR, while the TCRdb copy is restricted to in-frame clones and leaves out a portion. The sample comprises about 230,000 clones, 70% to 90% of which are singletons, and 11% rests with the top ten.

The V gene is TRBV20-1, the J gene TRBJ2-1, with a tentative D call TRBD2 (5 bases). The source is a man aged 30 to 45 who had recovered from COVID-19. The sample taken for sequencing was PBMCs or T cells enriched from blood (not recorded which). DNA for the CDR3: TGCAGTGGAGGAGGATACAATGAGCAGTTCTTC. Protein product: CSGGGYNEQFF.